What follows are 24 T cell receptor beta chains derived from one specimen sequenced in a study of cytomegalovirus exposure and HLA in healthy donors. This PCR relied on a set of 60 Vbeta primers and 13 Jbeta primers. Some clones are missing from TCRdb's copy, which holds only in-frame ones; the method was immunoSEQ multiplex PCR. The sample records roughly 68,000 clones, roughly four fifths being singletons. Sequencing was carried out using PBMCs. The receptors were sampled from a woman aged 30 to 39 in good health and CMV-seropositive.

This chain uses TRBV4-2 with TRBJ1-2, with D possibly matching TRBD1 (6 bases). CDR3 size: 15 residues. With 0 bases removed from V and 6 bases from J, the gap between germline ends came to 14 bases. Germline lookup yields CDR1 LGHNA and CDR2 YNFKEQ. The CDR3 region has the DNA TGTGCCAGCAGCCAAGATAAGGGGGTAGGGCATGGCTACACCTTC. Its protein is CASSQDKGVGHGYTF.

This clone turned up a few times. The chain links TRBV4-1 to TRBJ2-1, with 7 bases aligning to TRBD1. The germline V gene encodes CDR1 MGHRA and CDR2 YSYEKL. J was trimmed by 5 bases and V by 2 bases; bases with no gene match: 6. The CDR3 consists of 15 residues. CDR3 loop: CASSQSGTADNEQFF. The DNA of the CDR3 is TGCGCCAGCAGCCAATCGGGGACAGCAGACAATGAGCAGTTCTTC.

The table lists this clone with a count of one. V is TRBV5-1 and J is TRBJ2-7; possible D gene TRBD1, 5 bases. Germline assignment: CDR1 SGHRS and CDR2 YFSETQ. Trimming took 0 bases from V and 4 from J, leaving 8 bases between them. The CDR3 has 13 residues. The DNA for the CDR3 is TGCGCCAGCAGCTTGGCCCAGGGTTACGAGCAGTACTTC. This translates into CASSLAQGYEQYF.

This chain connects TRBV5-1 to TRBJ2-7, with D unclear. V lost 0 bases and J lost 3, with 13 bases in between. Germline CDR1 and CDR2: SGHRS and YFSETQ. This CDR3 has 15 amino acids. DNA for the CDR3: TGCGCCAGCAGCTTGGGGGCCCTCAACAACTACGAGCAGTACTTC. As protein: CASSLGALNNYEQYF.

A single count supports this clone. The chain employs TRBV28 and TRBJ1-2; no reliable D call. The germline V gene has CDR1 MDHEN and CDR2 SYDVKM. V dropped 7 bases and J dropped 8 bases, with 23 bases sitting between them. The CDR3 covers 15 residues. The DNA for the CDR3 is TGTGCCAGCATAGGTCCTCGGGATGCGGGATCCGGCTACACCTTC. Its translation: CASIGPRDAGSGYTF.

The sample holds a few counts of this clone. The CDR3 sequence: CASSPPGAYGYTF. CDR3 bases: TGCGCCAGCAGCCCACCGGGAGCTTATGGCTACACCTTC. The chain recombines TRBV5-1 with TRBJ1-2; unclear D gene. Germline values: CDR1 SGHRS, CDR2 YFSETQ. This CDR3 is 13 amino acids long. The V end lost 4 bases, the J end lost 5 bases, and 12 bases lay between the germline ends. Full variable domain (outside the CDR3, taken from reference TRBV5-1 and TRBJ1-2): KAGVTQTPRYLIKTRGQQVTLSCSPISGHRSVSWYQQTPGQGLQFLFEYFSETQRNKGNFPGRFSGRQFSNSRSEMNVSTLELGDSALYLCASSPPGAYGYTFGSGTRLTVV.

This clone turned up a few times. The V and J genes are TRBV27 and TRBJ2-7; 7 bases agree with TRBD2. CDR1 MNHEY and CDR2 SMNVEV come from the germline V gene (reference sequence). The CDR3 is 14 amino acids. The V gene end was trimmed by 5 bases and the J gene end by 7 bases; junction bases not matched to a gene: 11. DNA for the CDR3: TGTGCCAGCAGTCCAACTAGCGCGACGGGAGAGCAGTACTTC. Protein product: CASSPTSATGEQYF.

The V and J genes are TRBV7-9 and TRBJ1-1, with a possible D match to TRBD1 (5 bases). This CDR3 is built from 16 residues. Germline lookup yields CDR1 SEHNR and CDR2 FQNEAQ (reference sequence). The V and J ends lost 1 base and 5 bases respectively, with 17 bases between them. CDR3 residues: CASSLGAGLGGTEAFF. In DNA, the CDR3 is TGTGCCAGCAGCTTAGGGGCAGGGCTGGGGGGGACTGAAGCTTTCTTT.

The chain couples TRBV27 to TRBJ2-7, with 7 bases matching TRBD2. V lost 5 bases to trimming and J lost 4 bases; unmatched junction nucleotides: 11. Germline CDR1 reads MNHEY; CDR2 reads SMNVEV (reference sequence). The CDR3 has 15 amino acids. The CDR3 DNA follows: TGTGCCAGCAGTCGAAGCGGACTAGAGGGGTACGAGCAGTACTTC. Translating gives CASSRSGLEGYEQYF.

This sequence joins TRBV7-9 and TRBJ2-7; TRBD2 aligns across 14 bases. The CDR3 consists of 15 residues. The V segment lost 4 bases and the J segment 5 bases; nucleotides outside the gene matches: 4. CDR1 and CDR2 (germline): SEHNR, FQNEAQ (reference sequence). CDR3 DNA: TGTGCCAGCAGCTCGCGACTAGCGGGAGGGAACGAGCAGTACTTC. Encoded protein: CASSSRLAGGNEQYF.

The CDR3 reads CASSMTVAGGYEQYF. The CDR3 DNA reads TGTGCCAGTAGTATGACGGTAGCGGGAGGCTACGAGCAGTACTTC. The rearrangement links TRBV19 to TRBJ2-7; 10 bases match TRBD2. Germline V lookup: CDR1 LNHDA, CDR2 SQIVND (reference sequence). V was pared by 3 bases and J by 3 bases, with 5 bases of the junction left unmatched. The CDR3 has 15 residues.

The chain has TRBV11-2 and TRBJ2-7, with D perhaps matching TRBD2 (6 bases). Trimming removed 5 bases at V and 12 bases at J, with 14 bases between. The CDR3 totals 11 residues. Germline values: CDR1 SGHAT, CDR2 FQNNGV. This CDR3 is CASSPRRDRYF. DNA of the CDR3: TGTGCCAGCAGCCCTCGGCGGGATCGGTACTTC. Looking up the rest from reference TRBV11-2 and TRBJ2-7 gives the full variable domain: EAGVAQSPRYKIIEKRQSVAFWCNPISGHATLYWYQQILGQGPKLLIQFQNNGVVDDSQLPKDRFSAERLKGVDSTLKIQPAKLEDSAVYLCASSPRRDRYFGPGTRLTVT.

The genes are TRBV7-9 and TRBJ2-7; D might be TRBD1 (5 bases). This CDR3 has 13 amino acids. CDR1 is SEHNR, CDR2 FQNEAQ, per germline (reference sequence). The ends were cut back, 9 bases at V and 0 bases at J, with 12 bases in the middle. The CDR3 region is CARGPRDSYEQYF. CDR3 DNA sequence: TGTGCCAGAGGCCCCAGGGACTCCTACGAGCAGTACTTC.

V is TRBV7-2 and J is TRBJ1-2; D gene uncertain. Germline assignment: CDR1 SGHTA and CDR2 FQGNSA. V was cut by 1 base and J by 5 bases, with 11 bases left in between. This CDR3 spans 14 amino acids. CDR3 coding DNA: TGTGCCAGCAGCTTAGGGCAGAAACTATATGGCTACACCTTC. Its translation is CASSLGQKLYGYTF.

In nucleotides, the CDR3 is TGTGCCAGCAGACCACAGGGGAGTAGAAGCGAGCAGTACTTC. Protein sequence: CASRPQGSRSEQYF. The gene calls are TRBV28 and TRBJ2-7, with 7 nucleotides matching TRBD1. The CDR3 covers 14 residues. Germline V gene sequence: CDR1 MDHEN, CDR2 SYDVKM. V dropped 6 bases and J dropped 6; count of bases not matched to a gene: 11.

The rearrangement uses TRBV9 and TRBJ2-1, with TRBD1 matching 10 bases. This CDR3 comprises 16 residues. From germline, CDR1 is SGDLS and CDR2 YYNGEE. V lost 3 bases, J lost 6 bases, and 9 bases stayed unmatched. CDR3: CASSALSGTGANEQFF. The DNA of the CDR3 is TGTGCCAGCAGCGCCCTGAGCGGGACAGGGGCCAATGAGCAGTTCTTC.

This chain joins TRBV15 and TRBJ2-7; D might be TRBD1 (7 bases). Deletions cut 4 bases from V and 1 base from J, with 11 bases between. The CDR3 runs to 14 residues. The germline gives CDR1 LNHNV, CDR2 YYDKDF (reference sequence). The CDR3 loop is CATSTRDSSYEQYF. The CDR3 nucleotides read TGTGCCACCAGCACGCGGGACAGTTCCTACGAGCAGTACTTC.

This clone was seen a few times. The chain couples TRBV4-3 to TRBJ1-2; D is uncertain. The V and J ends lost 0 bases and 0 bases respectively, with 11 bases between them. There are 16 residues in the CDR3. The germline V gene has CDR1 LGHNA and CDR2 YSLEER. CDR3 sequence: CASSQDFQAPNYGYTF. CDR3 DNA: TGCGCCAGCAGCCAAGATTTCCAGGCTCCTAACTATGGCTACACCTTC.

This clone is a singleton in its sample. The CDR3 reads CASSLPIGTSGTHEQFF. Written as DNA, the CDR3 is TGTGCCAGCAGCTTGCCGATCGGGACTAGCGGGACCCATGAGCAGTTCTTC. The gene calls are TRBV5-6 and TRBJ2-1, with TRBD2 matching over 13 bases. J lost 8 bases, V lost 1 base, and 9 bases had no gene match. CDR3 size: 17 residues. In germline, CDR1 is SGHDT, CDR2 YYEEEE.

This chain links TRBV28 with TRBJ1-2, with 9 bases that match TRBD1. J lost 5 bases, V lost 1 base, and 2 bases had no gene match. The CDR3 is made up of 14 amino acids. The germline gives CDR1 MDHEN, CDR2 SYDVKM. The CDR3 DNA is TGTGCCAGCAGTTTATTACAGGGGGCTTATGGCTACACCTTC. Its protein product is CASSLLQGAYGYTF.

The chain joins TRBV2 to TRBJ2-3; unclear D gene. Trimming pared 6 bases from V and 0 bases from J, leaving 4 bases between. This CDR3 is 12 amino acids long. Germline CDR1 is SNHLY and CDR2 is FYNNEI. The CDR3 loop reads CASSPSTDTQYF. In nucleotides, the CDR3 is TGTGCCAGCAGCCCTAGCACAGATACGCAGTATTTT.

This clone was observed a single time. The V gene is TRBV6-5, the J gene TRBJ2-7; a possible D gene is TRBD1 (6 bases). Germline V gene sequence: CDR1 MNHEY, CDR2 SVGAGI. The CDR3 sequence is 13 residues long. Trimming removed 10 bases from V and 7 bases from J, with 20 bases in between. CDR3 amino acids: CATVRDLGGEQYF. The CDR3 bases are TGTGCCACCGTAAGGGACCTAGGGGGAGAGCAGTACTTC.

This clone was seen a few times. The rearrangement links TRBV4-1 to TRBJ1-5, with 8 bases fitting TRBD1. CDR3 length: 14 residues. V lost 5 bases to trimming and J lost 6 bases; unmatched junction nucleotides: 6. Germline V gene data show CDR1 as MGHRA and CDR2 as YSYEKL. The CDR3 loop reads CASSYGQGGQPQHF. CDR3 DNA sequence: TGCGCCAGCAGCTACGGACAGGGTGGTCAGCCCCAGCATTTT.

The chain carries TRBV6-5 and TRBJ2-7, with D perhaps matching TRBD2 (6 bases). CDR3 length equals 15 residues. Trimming removed 2 bases at V and 3 bases at J, with 14 bases between. CDR1 and CDR2 from the germline V gene are MNHEY and SVGAGI. In DNA form, the CDR3 reads TGTGCCAGCAGTTACCCGGGGCGGGGAATCTACGAGCAGTACTTC. Translation: CASSYPGRGIYEQYF.